A single sample is the source of the 30 T cell receptor beta chains below, sequenced in a study of blood T cell repertoires in COVID-19. Sequencing was performed with immunoSEQ multiplex PCR; in TCRdb, only in-frame clones are kept and a portion is missing. The sample shows some 200,000 clones, 87% of them seen only once. The sequenced sample was peripheral blood. The receptors were sampled from a woman in her 70s with COVID-19, enrolled during active disease.

As regards this clone: The same CDR3 also results from other DNA sequences found in this sample. The chain has TRBV10-3 and TRBJ2-3; a possible D gene is TRBD2 (6 bases). V was shortened by 8 bases and J by 2 bases, with 11 bases between the two germline ends. CDR3 length equals 13 residues. Germline values: CDR1 ENHRY, CDR2 SYGVKD. The CDR3 is CAIGTANTDTQYF. DNA for the CDR3: TGTGCCATCGGGACTGCGAACACAGATACGCAGTATTTT.

This clone has just one count. The chain uses TRBV27 and TRBJ1-6, with unresolved D. Germline V gives CDR1 MNHEY, CDR2 SMNVEV (reference sequence). The CDR3 spans 15 residues. The ends were cut back, 3 bases at V and 0 bases at J, with 6 bases in the middle. The CDR3 DNA follows: TGTGCCAGCAGTTTGGAGAGCTCCTATAATTCACCCCTCCACTTT. It yields the protein CASSLESSYNSPLHF.

The CDR3 coding sequence is TGTGCCAGCATACCCCCGGGACAGGGGGTGAAGTCTGAAGCTTTCTTT. It specifies CASIPPGQGVKSEAFF. The chain is built from TRBV28 and TRBJ1-1; 11 bases fit TRBD1. V lost 7 bases to trimming and J lost 6 bases; unmatched junction nucleotides: 13. Germline assignment: CDR1 MDHEN and CDR2 SYDVKM. CDR3 size: 16 residues. The full variable domain, rest sourced from reference TRBV28 and TRBJ1-1, is DVKVTQSSRYLVKRTGEKVFLECVQDMDHENMFWYRQDPGLGLRLIYFSYDVKMKEKGDIPEGYSVSREKKERFSLILESASTNQTSMYLCASIPPGQGVKSEAFFGQGTRLTVV.

The rearrangement uses TRBV3-1 (or the pseudogene TRBV3-2) and TRBJ1-4; 7 nucleotides align to TRBD1. The V gene's germline CDR1 is LGHDT and CDR2 YNNKEL (reference sequence). V shed 3 bases, J shed 7 bases, and the junction held 5 bases outside the gene matches. This CDR3 region has 14 residues. In DNA, the CDR3 is TGTGCCAGCAGCCAGGACAGGATGGGTGAAAAACTGTTTTTT. Translated: CASSQDRMGEKLFF.

The chain recombines TRBV25-1 with TRBJ1-2; 8 bases match TRBD1. With 4 bases clipped from V and 4 bases from J, the junction kept 5 bases outside the gene matches. From germline, CDR1 is MGHDK and CDR2 SYGVNS. There are 14 residues in the CDR3. The DNA for the CDR3 is TGTGCCAGCAGTGGCAGGGGGCTCAGCTATGGCTACACCTTC. Its protein product is CASSGRGLSYGYTF.

This chain links TRBV7-2 with TRBJ1-2; D unresolved. The CDR3 has 11 amino acids. Germline CDR1 and CDR2: SGHTA and FQGNSA. V lost 5 bases to trimming and J lost 2 bases, with 3 bases between them. The CDR3 region is CASSENYGYTF. As DNA, the CDR3 is TGTGCCAGCAGCGAGAACTATGGCTACACCTTC.

The chain employs TRBV20-1 and TRBJ1-1; no clear D. This CDR3 comprises 11 residues. Trimming removed 5 bases at V and 5 bases at J, with 9 bases between. The germline V gene encodes CDR1 DFQATT and CDR2 SNEGSKA (reference sequence). The CDR3 bases are TGCAGTGCTCGTCTAATGACTGAAGCTTTCTTT. Amino acid sequence: CSARLMTEAFF.

The genes are TRBV20-1 and TRBJ2-5, with 9 bases identical to TRBD1. This CDR3 comprises 14 residues. The V and J ends lost 3 bases and 2 bases, in that order; junction bases with no gene match: 4. The germline CDR1 and CDR2 sequences are DFQATT and SNEGSKA (reference sequence). The CDR3 region has the DNA TGCAGTGCTAGTGGGACAGGGACTCAAGAGACCCAGTACTTC. It translates to CSASGTGTQETQYF.

This clone has a single count. This rearrangement joins TRBV29-1 to TRBJ1-2; possible D gene TRBD1, 6 bases. CDR3 length: 11 residues. V lost 7 bases and J 4 bases, leaving 10 bases between the germline ends. CDR1 is SQVTM, CDR2 ANQGSEA, per germline. CDR3 protein: CSGQVGYGYTF. In DNA, the CDR3 is TGCAGCGGACAGGTGGGCTATGGCTACACCTTC.

This clone was detected once. CDR3 amino acids: CASSTLAGGQETQYF. The CDR3 region has the DNA TGTGCCAGTAGTACACTAGCGGGAGGGCAGGAGACCCAGTACTTC. The gene calls are TRBV19 and TRBJ2-5; TRBD2 aligns across 13 bases. V trimming: 4 bases; J trimming: 5 bases; junction bases outside the gene matches: 4. The germline V gene has CDR1 LNHDA and CDR2 SQIVND (reference sequence). The CDR3 is 15 residues long.

The rearrangement uses TRBV15 and TRBJ1-5, with D perhaps matching TRBD1 (6 bases). This CDR3 has 18 residues. V was pared by 0 bases and J by 11 bases, with 26 bases between. Looked up from germline, CDR1 is LNHNV and CDR2 is YYDKDF (reference sequence). Here the CDR3 reads CATSREWTASGRDSAQHF. Here the CDR3 DNA reads TGTGCCACCAGCAGAGAATGGACAGCGTCGGGTAGGGATTCAGCCCAGCATTTT.

The V gene is TRBV7-3, the J gene TRBJ1-1; TRBD1 might be the D (6 bases). V shed 5 bases and J shed 3 bases, with 13 bases lying between them. Per germline, CDR1 SGHTA and CDR2 FQGTGA. This CDR3 has 14 residues. For the CDR3, the DNA is TGTGCCAGCAGCCAAACAGGGAGGGACACTGAAGCTTTCTTT. Protein product: CASSQTGRDTEAFF.

The V call is TRBV11-3, the J call TRBJ1-2, with D perhaps matching TRBD1 (5 bases). The germline gives CDR1 SGHNT, CDR2 YENEEA. The CDR3 sequence is 14 residues long. The germline V and J ends were trimmed by 5 bases and 8 bases, with 18 bases remaining between them. CDR3 region: CASSPRQLSGGYTF. The CDR3 region has the DNA TGTGCCAGCAGCCCCCGACAGCTATCGGGCGGCTACACCTTC.

The chain employs TRBV7-6 and TRBJ2-2; 12 bases are a match to TRBD2. CDR3 size: 18 residues. Losses at the gene ends were 6 bases for V and 0 bases for J; bases not matched to a gene: 8. Germline-derived CDR1 and CDR2 are SGHVS and FNYEAQ. The CDR3 DNA follows: TGTGCCAGCAGTTTCCGACTAGCGGGAGCACCGAACACCGGGGAGCTGTTTTTT. Protein product: CASSFRLAGAPNTGELFF.

This chain connects TRBV10-3 to TRBJ1-2; D call uncertain. The CDR3 is 13 amino acids. Trimming pared 3 bases from V and 3 bases from J, leaving 8 bases between. Germline V gene sequence: CDR1 ENHRY, CDR2 SYGVKD. CDR3 in amino acids: CAISEREDYGYTF. The DNA of the CDR3 is TGTGCCATCAGTGAAAGGGAGGACTATGGCTACACCTTC.

This rearrangement joins TRBV5-8 to TRBJ1-1; tentatively, D is TRBD1 (6 bases). Germline assignment: CDR1 SGHTS and CDR2 YDEGEE. Trimming pared 4 bases from V and 1 base from J, leaving 11 bases between. The CDR3 runs 14 residues. CDR3 loop: CASSPGQPNTEAFF. The CDR3 DNA reads as TGTGCCAGCAGCCCCGGACAGCCGAACACTGAAGCTTTCTTT.

This chain joins TRBV5-1 and TRBJ1-4; D may be TRBD1 (5 bases). This CDR3 comprises 15 residues. V lost 0 bases and J 5 bases, leaving 11 bases between the germline ends. The V gene's germline CDR1 is SGHRS and CDR2 YFSETQ. The CDR3 nucleotides are TGCGCCAGCAGCTTGGAAGCAGGGAAGAATGAAAAACTGTTTTTT. It codes for CASSLEAGKNEKLFF.

The chain couples TRBV19 to TRBJ1-2, with 8 bases lining up with TRBD1. This CDR3 spans 16 amino acids. Trimming cost V 5 bases and J 4 bases; bases outside gene matches: 12. CDR1 is LNHDA and CDR2 is SQIVND in the germline V gene (reference sequence). The CDR3 bases are TGTGCCAGTAGTTCGCCGGGACAGGCCGCTCTCTATGGCTACACCTTC. Translation: CASSSPGQAALYGYTF.

This chain links TRBV30 with TRBJ2-1; a possible D gene is TRBD2 (5 bases). Looked up from germline, CDR1 is GTSNPN and CDR2 is SVGIG (reference sequence). The CDR3 contains 12 residues. Trimming left V 0 bases short and J 10 bases short, with 10 bases between. CDR3 coding DNA: TGTGCCTGGAGTGTACTAGTCGGGGAGCAGTTCTTC. Protein product: CAWSVLVGEQFF.

The chain links TRBV7-2 to TRBJ2-4, with 7 bases aligning to TRBD1. This CDR3 has 15 amino acids. Losses at the gene ends were 2 bases for V and 4 bases for J; bases not matched to a gene: 5. Germline V gene sequence: CDR1 SGHTA, CDR2 FQGNSA. The CDR3 protein is CASSLSGTAKNIQYF. DNA for the CDR3: TGTGCCAGCAGCTTATCCGGGACAGCTAAAAACATTCAGTACTTC.

The V call is TRBV5-4, the J call TRBJ1-4, with TRBD1 matching over 9 bases. Germline V gene sequence: CDR1 SGHNT, CDR2 YYREEE (reference sequence). There are 16 residues in the CDR3. J lost 5 bases, V lost 1 base, and 6 bases had no gene match. In nucleotides, the CDR3 is TGTGCCAGCAGCTTGATTCCCGGGACAGGGAATGAAAAACTGTTTTTT. This encodes CASSLIPGTGNEKLFF.

The rearrangement links TRBV19 to TRBJ2-7; 13 bases align to TRBD2. J was trimmed by 5 bases and V by 10 bases; bases with no gene match: 8. The germline V gene encodes CDR1 LNHDA and CDR2 SQIVND (reference sequence). The CDR3 covers 14 residues. This CDR3 is CATRTSGSSHEQYF. In DNA, the CDR3 is TGTGCCACCAGGACTAGCGGGAGTAGCCACGAGCAGTACTTC.

This clone was counted a single time. J is TRBJ2-7 and V is TRBV28, with 9 bases identical to TRBD1. Per germline, CDR1 MDHEN and CDR2 SYDVKM. V dropped 6 bases and J dropped 6; count of bases not matched to a gene: 9. The CDR3 is 14 residues long. For the CDR3, the DNA is TGTGCCAGCAGCCAGGGACAGGGCTTGGGCGAGCAGTACTTC. Protein product: CASSQGQGLGEQYF.

The V gene is TRBV7-9, the J gene TRBJ2-7; tentatively, D is TRBD2 (5 bases). Germline assignment: CDR1 SEHNR and CDR2 FQNEAQ (reference sequence). This CDR3 has 14 amino acids. V lost 4 bases to trimming and J lost 4 bases, with 14 bases between them. In DNA form, the CDR3 reads TGTGCCAGCAGCTACTCCCAAGCGGAGTACGAGCAGTACTTC. It specifies CASSYSQAEYEQYF.

V gene TRBV11-3 combines with J gene TRBJ2-7; 11 bases fit TRBD2. V shed 1 base and J 4 bases; nucleotides not matched to a gene: 0. Germline V gene data show CDR1 as SGHNT and CDR2 as YENEEA. CDR3 length: 14 residues. The CDR3 sequence: CASSLGLAGYEQYF. In DNA form, the CDR3 reads TGTGCCAGCAGCTTAGGACTAGCGGGATACGAGCAGTACTTC.

The J gene is TRBJ1-4, the V gene TRBV19; 8 nucleotides align to TRBD1. CDR3 length: 15 residues. J was trimmed by 8 bases and V by 5 bases; bases with no gene match: 10. Germline CDR1 reads LNHDA; CDR2 reads SQIVND (reference sequence). The CDR3 here is CASSPGQGPREKLFF. The CDR3 nucleotides are TGTGCCAGTAGTCCAGGACAGGGTCCTCGAGAAAAACTGTTTTTT.

This rearrangement joins TRBV18 to TRBJ2-1; 10 bases align to TRBD2. Germline lookup yields CDR1 KGHSH and CDR2 LQKENI. The CDR3 length is 15 residues. V lost 6 bases and J lost 3; bases outside the gene matches: 5. The CDR3 region is CASSTRTSGYNEQFF. In nucleotides, the CDR3 is TGTGCCAGCTCGACCCGGACTAGCGGCTACAATGAGCAGTTCTTC. The entire variable domain, with the rest obtained from reference TRBV18 and TRBJ2-1, is as follows: NAGVMQNPRHLVRRRGQEARLRCSPMKGHSHVYWYRQLPEEGLKFMVYLQKENIIDESGMPKERFSAEFPKEGPSILRIQQVVRGDSAAYFCASSTRTSGYNEQFFGPGTRLTVL.

The chain carries TRBV20-1 and TRBJ2-3; D might be TRBD2 (5 bases). There are 11 residues in the CDR3. V was shortened by 7 bases and J by 8 bases, with 13 bases between the two germline ends. Germline lookup yields CDR1 DFQATT and CDR2 SNEGSKA (reference sequence). The CDR3 is CSVPTTPTQYF. The CDR3 nucleotides read TGCAGTGTCCCGACTACCCCTACGCAGTATTTT.

The V and J genes are TRBV7-9 and TRBJ2-1, with D perhaps given as TRBD1 or TRBD2 (9 bases each). Looked up from germline, CDR1 is SEHNR and CDR2 is FQNEAQ (reference sequence). CDR3 length: 16 amino acids. CDR3: CASPGTGFLAGDEQFF. DNA for the CDR3: TGTGCAAGCCCCGGGACAGGGTTCTTAGCGGGAGATGAGCAGTTCTTC.

This clone was seen only a few times. The chain links TRBV19 to TRBJ1-5; 9 nucleotides line up with TRBD1. Germline V lookup: CDR1 LNHDA, CDR2 SQIVND (reference sequence). The CDR3 has 16 amino acids. J lost 7 bases, V lost 7 bases, and 14 bases had no gene match. In DNA form, the CDR3 reads TGTGCCAGTACTGGGGGGCTACAGGGGGCAAGGCAGCCCCAGCATTTT. It translates to CASTGGLQGARQPQHF.